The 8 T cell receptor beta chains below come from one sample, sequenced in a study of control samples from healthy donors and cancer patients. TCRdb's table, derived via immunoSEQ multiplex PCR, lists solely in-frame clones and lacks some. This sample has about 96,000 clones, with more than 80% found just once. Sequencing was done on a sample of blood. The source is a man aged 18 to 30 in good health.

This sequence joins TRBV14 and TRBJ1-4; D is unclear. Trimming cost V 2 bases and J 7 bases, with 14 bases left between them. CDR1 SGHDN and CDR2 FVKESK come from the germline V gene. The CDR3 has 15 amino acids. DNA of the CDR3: TGTGCCAGCAGCCAAATGGGCCACTCCTCTGAAAAACTGTTTTTT. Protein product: CASSQMGHSSEKLFF.

DNA for the CDR3: TGTGCCAGCAGCTTGTCACAGGGGGCAACTAATGAAAAACTGTTTTTT. Translated: CASSLSQGATNEKLFF. The chain uses TRBV11-2 and TRBJ1-4; 8 nucleotides match TRBD1. The germline gives CDR1 SGHAT, CDR2 FQNNGV. The junction had 3 bases not matched to a gene; V was cut back by 3 bases and J by 0 bases. The CDR3 has 16 amino acids.

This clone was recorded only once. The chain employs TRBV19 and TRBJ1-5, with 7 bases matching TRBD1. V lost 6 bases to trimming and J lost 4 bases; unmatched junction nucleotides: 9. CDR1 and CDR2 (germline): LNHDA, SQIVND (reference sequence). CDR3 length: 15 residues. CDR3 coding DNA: TGTGCCAGTAGCATCCCGGGACAGAGGAATCAGCCCCAGCATTTT. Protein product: CASSIPGQRNQPQHF.

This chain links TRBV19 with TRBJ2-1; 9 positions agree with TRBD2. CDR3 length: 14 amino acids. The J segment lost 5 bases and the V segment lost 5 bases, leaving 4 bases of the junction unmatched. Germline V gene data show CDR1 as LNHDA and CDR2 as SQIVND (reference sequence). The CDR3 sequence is CASSVTSGNNEQFF. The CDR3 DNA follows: TGTGCCAGTAGTGTGACTAGCGGTAACAATGAGCAGTTCTTC. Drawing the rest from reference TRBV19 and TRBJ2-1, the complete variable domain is DGGITQSPKYLFRKEGQNVTLSCEQNLNHDAMYWYRQDPGQGLRLIYYSQIVNDFQKGDIAEGYSVSREKKESFPLTVTSAQKNPTAFYLCASSVTSGNNEQFFGPGTRLTVL.

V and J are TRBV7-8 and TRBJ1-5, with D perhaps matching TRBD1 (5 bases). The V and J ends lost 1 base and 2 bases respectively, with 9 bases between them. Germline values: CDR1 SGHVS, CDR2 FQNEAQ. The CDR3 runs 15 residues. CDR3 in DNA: TGTGCCAGCAGCTTAGTTACGGGGGGCAATCAGCCCCAGCATTTT. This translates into CASSLVTGGNQPQHF. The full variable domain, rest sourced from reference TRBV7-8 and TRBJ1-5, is GAGVSQSPRYKVAKRGQDVALRCDPISGHVSLFWYQQALGQGPEFLTYFQNEAQLDKSGLPSDRFFAERPEGSVSTLKIQRTQQEDSAVYLCASSLVTGGNQPQHFGDGTRLSIL.

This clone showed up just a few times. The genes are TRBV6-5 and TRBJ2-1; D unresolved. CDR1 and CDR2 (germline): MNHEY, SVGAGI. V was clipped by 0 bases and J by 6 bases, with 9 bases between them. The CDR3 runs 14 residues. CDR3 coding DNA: TGTGCCAGCAGTTACTCTTGGATTGGCAATGAGCAGTTCTTC. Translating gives CASSYSWIGNEQFF.

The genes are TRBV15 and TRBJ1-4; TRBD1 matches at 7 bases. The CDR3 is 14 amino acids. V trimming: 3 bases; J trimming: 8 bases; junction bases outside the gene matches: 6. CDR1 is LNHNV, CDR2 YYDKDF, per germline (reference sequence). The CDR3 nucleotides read TGTGCCACCAGCAGCGGGACAGACCAAGAAAAACTGTTTTTT. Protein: CATSSGTDQEKLFF.

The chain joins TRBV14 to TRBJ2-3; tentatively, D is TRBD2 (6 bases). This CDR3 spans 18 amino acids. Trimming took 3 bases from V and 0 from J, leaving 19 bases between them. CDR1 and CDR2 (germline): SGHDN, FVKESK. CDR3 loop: CASSHGSGIAPSTDTQYF. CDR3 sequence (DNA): TGTGCCAGCAGCCACGGTAGCGGAATCGCCCCTAGCACAGATACGCAGTATTTT.